Following are 20 T cell receptor beta chains from one sample sequenced in a study of shared clonotypes between healthy human individuals. Some clones are missing from TCRdb's copy, which holds only in-frame ones; the method was immunoSEQ multiplex PCR. The sample lists approximately 2.3 million clones, about 92% seen once, with 0.35% to 0.45% in the top ten. The sequencing input was naive CD4+ T cells from PBMCs. Subset reported: CD45RA+ positively selected. The receptors stem from a young man in good health. Some clones in this sample may be carry-over from other donors' samples.

This chain links TRBV6-1 with TRBJ1-2, with no clear D. The germline CDR1 and CDR2 sequences are MNHNS and SASEGT. This CDR3 spans 13 amino acids. V lost 6 bases, J lost 4 bases, and 12 bases lay in between. CDR3 DNA sequence: TGTGCCAGCAGAAAAGTGGAAACCTATGGCTACACCTTC. Translating it yields CASRKVETYGYTF.

The V and J genes are TRBV5-1 and TRBJ2-5, with D hard to call. Germline CDR1 is SGHRS and CDR2 is YFSETQ. V was pared by 2 bases and J by 5 bases, with 10 bases between. The CDR3 runs 13 residues. This chain's CDR3 is CASSFDRRETQYF. CDR3 DNA sequence: TGCGCCAGCAGCTTCGATCGTCGGGAGACCCAGTACTTC. Drawing the rest from reference TRBV5-1 and TRBJ2-5, the complete variable domain is KAGVTQTPRYLIKTRGQQVTLSCSPISGHRSVSWYQQTPGQGLQFLFEYFSETQRNKGNFPGRFSGRQFSNSRSEMNVSTLELGDSALYLCASSFDRRETQYFGPGTRLLVL.

The chain is built from TRBV5-5 and TRBJ1-2, with a tentative D call TRBD1 (6 bases). CDR1 is SGHKS, CDR2 YYEKEE, per germline (reference sequence). This CDR3 region has 14 residues. The germline V and J ends were trimmed by 4 bases and 5 bases, with 15 bases remaining between them. CDR3 sequence: CASSLGTREYGYTF. CDR3 DNA: TGTGCCAGCAGCCTCGGGACAAGGGAGTATGGCTACACCTTC.

This clone has a handful of counts. V usage is TRBV18 and J usage is TRBJ1-2; 9 bases are a match to TRBD1. Per germline, CDR1 KGHSH and CDR2 LQKENI. V was clipped by 4 bases and J by 0 bases; unmatched bases: 6. This CDR3 comprises 16 residues. CDR3 DNA sequence: TGTGCCAGCTCACAACGACAGGGGGAAGCTAACTATGGCTACACCTTC. Protein sequence: CASSQRQGEANYGYTF.

On this clone itself: The sample has other DNA sequences that encode this CDR3 too. This rearrangement joins TRBV18 to TRBJ2-5; D not resolved. Trimming stripped 3 bases from V and 1 base from J, with 3 bases between. The V gene's germline CDR1 is KGHSH and CDR2 LQKENI. This CDR3 is built from 12 residues. The CDR3, as DNA: TGTGCCAGCTCACCTGCCCAAGAGACCCAGTACTTC. Protein: CASSPAQETQYF.

Details on this clone: Other nucleotide sequences from this sample produce the same CDR3. The genes are TRBV7-9 and TRBJ2-3; 11 bases are a match to TRBD2. CDR1 SEHNR and CDR2 FQNEAQ come from the germline V gene (reference sequence). The CDR3 runs 17 residues. J gave up 2 bases and V 1 base, and 5 bases lay outside the gene matches. In nucleotides, the CDR3 is TGTGCCAGCAGCTTAGGTCTAGCGGGAGGTTCCACAGATACGCAGTATTTT. Amino acid sequence: CASSLGLAGGSTDTQYF. The whole variable domain, filled in from reference TRBV7-9 and TRBJ2-3, reads DTGVSQNPRHKITKRGQNVTFRCDPISEHNRLYWYRQTLGQGPEFLTYFQNEAQLEKSRLLSDRFSAERPKGSFSTLEIQRTEQGDSAMYLCASSLGLAGGSTDTQYFGPGTRLTVL.

The gene calls are TRBV5-1 and TRBJ1-1; D gene unclear. The CDR3 is 14 amino acids. Deletions cut 4 bases from V and 6 bases from J, with 16 bases between. CDR1 is SGHRS, CDR2 YFSETQ, per germline. CDR3 sequence: CASSRADPLSEAFF. The CDR3 nucleotides are TGCGCCAGCAGCCGCGCGGACCCTCTCTCTGAAGCTTTCTTT.

The V gene is TRBV28, the J gene TRBJ2-2; 7 nucleotides match TRBD2. CDR3 length: 14 residues. The V segment lost 4 bases and the J segment 4 bases; nucleotides outside the gene matches: 3. Germline V gives CDR1 MDHEN, CDR2 SYDVKM. In DNA, the CDR3 is TGTGCCAGCAGTTCCTGGGGGGGCACCGGGGAGCTGTTTTTT. Translating it yields CASSSWGGTGELFF.

V is TRBV10-3 and J is TRBJ2-7; 13 bases map to TRBD2. The CDR3 extends over 16 amino acids. The germline V gene encodes CDR1 ENHRY and CDR2 SYGVKD. J lost 6 bases, V lost 2 bases, and 7 bases had no gene match. CDR3 nucleotides: TGTGCCATCAGTGAGACCGGACTAGCGGGAGAAGGCGAGCAGTACTTC. It codes for CAISETGLAGEGEQYF.

The chain is built from TRBV10-3 and TRBJ2-1, with 9 bases matching TRBD2. CDR1 and CDR2 from the germline V gene are ENHRY and SYGVKD. CDR3 length equals 13 residues. Trimming removed 5 bases from V and 7 bases from J; junction bases left unmatched: 3. CDR3 sequence: CAISPLAGNEQFF. The CDR3 nucleotides are TGTGCCATCAGTCCTCTAGCGGGAAATGAGCAGTTCTTC.

The rearrangement joins TRBV7-9 to TRBJ2-7, with no clear D. The CDR3 has 15 residues. Germline V gene sequence: CDR1 SEHNR, CDR2 FQNEAQ (reference sequence). Trimming took off 3 bases at V and 6 bases at J, with 18 bases between the two ends. CDR3 nucleotides: TGTGCCAGCAGCTTTGAGTTGGTGGCATCGGGCGAGCAGTACTTC. This sequence encodes CASSFELVASGEQYF.

This chain links TRBV28 with TRBJ2-1; the match to TRBD2 covers 11 bases. This CDR3 is built from 15 residues. Germline-derived CDR1 and CDR2 are MDHEN and SYDVKM. Losses at the gene ends were 5 bases for V and 12 bases for J; bases not matched to a gene: 12. The DNA for the CDR3 is TGTGCCAGCAGTGAGCGACTAGCGGGACGTCTTTCGCAGTTCTTC. It specifies CASSERLAGRLSQFF.

This chain joins TRBV5-4 and TRBJ1-3, with D unresolved. With 4 bases removed from V and 2 bases from J, the gap between germline ends came to 19 bases. CDR1 SGHNT and CDR2 YYREEE come from the germline V gene (reference sequence). CDR3 length: 17 residues. The CDR3 is CASSPSIGIGAGNTIYF. Here the CDR3 DNA reads TGTGCCAGCAGCCCGAGTATCGGGATTGGGGCTGGAAACACCATATATTTT. Full variable domain (remainder filled in from reference TRBV5-4 and TRBJ1-3): ETGVTQSPTHLIKTRGQQVTLRCSSQSGHNTVSWYQQALGQGPQFIFQYYREEENGRGNFPPRFSGLQFPNYSSELNVNALELDDSALYLCASSPSIGIGAGNTIYFGEGSWLTVV.

As regards this clone: This CDR3 is also generated by other DNA sequences in the sample. V gene TRBV28 combines with J gene TRBJ1-2, with D uncertain. Between the trimmed V and J ends, which lost 7 bases and 5 bases, there was a span of 11 bases. CDR3 size: 12 residues. The germline CDR1 and CDR2 sequences are MDHEN and SYDVKM. CDR3 bases: TGTGCCAGCAAAGGGAGGGTGTATGGCTACACCTTC. Translating it yields CASKGRVYGYTF.

The gene calls are TRBV5-1 and TRBJ2-1, with TRBD2 as a possible D gene (6 bases). V was pared by 4 bases and J by 5 bases, with 13 bases between. Germline V lookup: CDR1 SGHRS, CDR2 YFSETQ. The CDR3 extends over 14 amino acids. The CDR3 protein is CASSPSGQHNEQFF. CDR3 coding DNA: TGCGCCAGCAGCCCCAGCGGGCAACACAATGAGCAGTTCTTC.

The gene calls are TRBV30 and TRBJ2-1; TRBD1 or TRBD2 may be the D gene (5 bases each). CDR3 length equals 13 residues. Germline V gene data show CDR1 as GTSNPN and CDR2 as SVGIG (reference sequence). Trimming took 4 bases from V and 6 from J, leaving 13 bases between them. As DNA, the CDR3 is TGTGCCTGGATCCCCGGGGCCCTCAATGAGCAGTTCTTC. Translated: CAWIPGALNEQFF. Variable domain in full (rest from reference TRBV30 and TRBJ2-1): SQTIHQWPATLVQPVGSPLSLECTVEGTSNPNLYWYRQAAGRGLQLLFYSVGIGQISSEVPQNLSASRPQDRQFILSSKKLLLSDSGFYLCAWIPGALNEQFFGPGTRLTVL.

This chain joins TRBV18 and TRBJ1-3; a possible D gene is TRBD1 (5 bases). CDR3 length: 14 residues. V gave up 3 bases and J gave up 9 bases, with 15 bases separating them. In germline, CDR1 is KGHSH, CDR2 LQKENI. As DNA, the CDR3 is TGTGCCAGCTCACCGGCCAGGGAGTTTGGCACCATATATTTT. Residues: CASSPAREFGTIYF. Full variable domain (outside the CDR3, taken from reference TRBV18 and TRBJ1-3): NAGVMQNPRHLVRRRGQEARLRCSPMKGHSHVYWYRQLPEEGLKFMVYLQKENIIDESGMPKERFSAEFPKEGPSILRIQQVVRGDSAAYFCASSPAREFGTIYFGEGSWLTVV.

Of note for this clone: The identical CDR3 is also encoded by other nucleotide sequences in the sample. As DNA, the CDR3 is TGCGCCAGCAGCTTGGCTAGCGGGAGGGGAACCGGGGAGCTGTTTTTT. Protein sequence: CASSLASGRGTGELFF. V usage is TRBV5-1 and J usage is TRBJ2-2; 12 bases fit TRBD2. Germline V CDR1 and CDR2: SGHRS, YFSETQ. The CDR3 is made up of 16 amino acids. J lost 5 bases, V lost 0 bases, and 2 bases had no gene match.

The V call is TRBV11-2, the J call TRBJ2-7, with D possibly being TRBD2 (5 bases). Trimming took off 2 bases at V and 7 bases at J, with 12 bases between the two ends. Germline CDR1 reads SGHAT; CDR2 reads FQNNGV. The CDR3 length is 13 residues. The DNA for the CDR3 is TGTGCCAGCAGCTTAAGGTTTGAGGGAGAGCAGTACTTC. Translation: CASSLRFEGEQYF.

Of note for this clone: The identical CDR3 is also encoded by other nucleotide sequences in the sample. The V gene is TRBV28, the J gene TRBJ1-4; no firm D call. Per germline, CDR1 MDHEN and CDR2 SYDVKM. The V and J ends lost 1 base and 0 bases respectively, with 0 bases between them. The length of the CDR3 is 13 residues. This CDR3 reads CASSLSTNEKLFF. The CDR3 DNA reads as TGTGCCAGCAGTTTATCAACTAATGAAAAACTGTTTTTT.